This paragraph reports one T cell receptor beta chain. What it binds is not known. These data come from a study of cytomegalovirus exposure and HLA in healthy donors. Study-wide findings and caveats: Analysis performed later found about 18,000 TCR beta sequences associated with HLA alleles at 0.05 false discovery rate.

60 Vbeta and 13 Jbeta primers were used in PCR. Assay used: immunoSEQ multiplex PCR; TCRdb lists only in-frame clones, some missing. This table lists 100,000 to 150,000 clones. CDR1 and CDR2 (germline): SNHLY, FYNNEI. Trimming took off 6 bases at V and 7 bases at J, with 18 bases between the two ends. The CDR3 has 14 amino acids. The J gene is TRBJ1-1, the V gene TRBV2, with D unclear. The sequenced material came from PBMCs. The sequence came from a man under 40 in good health and CMV-seronegative. The CDR3 nucleotides read TGTGCCAGCAGACGCAATCCGGGATCGATTGAAGCTTTCTTT. This translates into CASRRNPGSIEAFF.